A selection of T cell receptor beta chains follows, all from one sample in a study of T cells in Graves' hyperthyroidism and ophthalmopathy. TCRdb re-called the multiplex PCR reads with MiXCR, one entry per CDR3 protein. The table records approximately 530,000 distinct CDR3 sequences, less than 20% of them present only once. The sample consisted of blood. The origin of the receptors is a man aged 35 to 55 with Graves' ophthalmopathy. Both conserved end residues are part of each CDR3. Fields, in order: V gene, clone size, D gene, J gene, CDR3 DNA, CDR3 protein. The D gene is left open where the match is weak. Size tells how often a clone was seen (once, few, many) or the class of an expanded clone, and some rows leave it out.

TRBV2	many	TRBD1	TRBJ1-1	TGTGCCAGCAGTTCGGACAGGGGGACTGAAGCTTTCTTT	CASSSDRGTEAFF
TRBV12-3/TRBV12-4	many	-	TRBJ2-2	TGTGCCACCACCCTGTCAGGGTCCGGGGAGCTGTTTTTT	CATTLSGSGELFF
TRBV3-1	many	-	TRBJ1-5	TGTGCCAGCAGCCAAGGGAATGAGGCAGCGCAGCCCCAGCATTTT	CASSQGNEAAQPQHF
TRBV15	once	TRBD1	TRBJ1-5	TGTGCCACCAGCAGCGGGACAGGGGGTAGCAATCAGCTCCAGCATTTT	CATSSGTGGSNQLQHF
TRBV6-1	-	TRBD2	TRBJ2-7	TGTGCCAGCAACGGGGGGGGGGGATCCTACGAGCAGTACTTC	CASNGGGGSYEQYF
TRBV5-1	few	TRBD1	TRBJ2-1	TGCGCCAGCAGCTATTCCGGGACAGGGGGTTACAATGAGCAGTTCTTC	CASSYSGTGGYNEQFF
TRBV5-1	few	-	TRBJ2-2	TGCGCCAGCAGCTTGTCGTTCCAGGACACCGGGGAGCTGTTTTTT	CASSLSFQDTGELFF
TRBV7-8	-	TRBD1	TRBJ1-4	TGTGCCAGCAGCTTAGATAGGACAGGGTCTAATGAAAAACTGTTTTTT	CASSLDRTGSNEKLFF
TRBV7-8	-	-	TRBJ2-1	TGTGCCAGCAACCCAGGTACTAGCCAGGGTGAGCAGTTCTTC	CASNPGTSQGEQFF
TRBV28	-	-	TRBJ1-2	TGTGCCAGCAGCCTGGACAGCGGGAGGCTCTATGGCTACACCTTC	CASSLDSGRLYGYTF
TRBV27	many	TRBD2	TRBJ2-1	TGTGCCAGCAGCCTCCTAGCGGGCTCAAGGGAGCAGTTCTTC	CASSLLAGSREQFF
TRBV30	few	TRBD1	TRBJ1-4	TGTGCCTGGAGGAAACCACAGGGGGCTAATGAAAAACTGTTTTTT	CAWRKPQGANEKLFF
TRBV28	-	-	TRBJ1-4	TGTGCCAGCAGTTTTTCAGGGCAGGGTGAAAAACTGCTTTTT	CASSFSGQGEKLLF
TRBV20-1	many	TRBD2	TRBJ2-7	TGCAGTGCGAAGACTAGCGGGGGTTCGGGCGAGCAGTACTTC	CSAKTSGGSGEQYF
TRBV20-1	many	TRBD2	TRBJ2-7	TGCAGTGCCCACAATATAGCGGGAGGTACCTACGAGCAGTACTTC	CSAHNIAGGTYEQYF
TRBV2	-	-	TRBJ2-2	TGTGCCAGCAGCCTGGGACCTCAAACCGGGGAGCTGTTTTTT	CASSLGPQTGELFF
TRBV28	many	-	TRBJ2-3	TGTGCCAGCAGTTTCGAGCGGGACAACACAGATACGCAGTATTTT	CASSFERDNTDTQYF
TRBV28	few	TRBD2	TRBJ2-1	TGTGCCAGCGATGCTCGGCGGGGGAGCTCCTACAATGAGCAGTTCTTC	CASDARRGSSYNEQFF
TRBV18	many	TRBD1	TRBJ2-1	TGTGCCAGCTCACCTCCCGGGACAGGGACGGGGAATGAGCAGTTCTTC	CASSPPGTGTGNEQFF
TRBV7-3	many	TRBD1	TRBJ2-2	TGTGCCAGCAGGGGGGACAGCTTCACCGGGGAGCTGTTTTTT	CASRGDSFTGELFF
TRBV20-1	few	TRBD1	TRBJ1-5	TGCAGTGCTAGACAAACAGGGGGCAGGCAGCCCCAGCATTTT	CSARQTGGRQPQHF
TRBV15	-	-	TRBJ2-7	TGTGCCACCAGCGGGCGGGCCAACTACGAGCAGTACTTC	CATSGRANYEQYF
TRBV20-1	few	TRBD2	TRBJ2-1	TGCAGTGCCGCCCCGGGACTAGGGGAGGTTGAGCAGTTCTTC	CSAAPGLGEVEQFF
TRBV12-3/TRBV12-4	many	-	TRBJ2-1	TGTGCCAGCGTTCGGTCCGAATACAATGAGCAGTTCTTC	CASVRSEYNEQFF
TRBV4-1	few	-	TRBJ2-3	TGCGCCAGCAGCCAGCGGGCAGCAGATACGCAGTATTTT	CASSQRAADTQYF
TRBV2	many	-	TRBJ2-3	TGTGCCAGCGTCCCCGGACTTATGCGCGGAGATACGCAGTATTTT	CASVPGLMRGDTQYF